This entry features one TCR beta chain sequence. In the authors' workflow: Amplification with reference gene primers provided the estimates of nucleated cell counts. The data were produced by immunoSEQ multiplex PCR, yet TCRdb's version contains in-frame clones alone and is incomplete. V and J calls and clone size are those listed in that table; D and trimming were worked out from the DNA. The sample shows 100,000 to 150,000 clones, about 80% of them seen only once. These data come from a study of blood T cell repertoires in COVID-19. CDR1 and CDR2 from the germline V gene are MDHEN and SYDVKM. With V trimmed by 4 bases and J by 1 base, 12 bases remained unmatched. The CDR3 sequence is 17 residues long.

This chain links TRBV28 with TRBJ2-7; 8 bases agree with TRBD1. The sequencing input was peripheral blood. The receptor was isolated from a woman aged 50 to 60 with acute or convalescent COVID-19. As DNA, the CDR3 is TGTGCCAGCAGTTCCACCCGATCGGGACAGGTTTCCTACGAGCAGTACTTC. Encoded protein: CASSSTRSGQVSYEQYF.